This T cell receptor beta chain is from a study of T cell repertoires in cytomegalovirus infection. Study-level information: Based on public TCR beta signatures, there were indications of CMV infection and of a matching HLA type. Study-level results: Summed public TCR beta family frequency identified CMV carriers bearing the relevant HLA. It was HLA-C-restricted CMV-specific TCR beta clonotypes that dominated the response ex vivo.

TCRdb re-called the reads through MiXCR, storing one row per CDR3 protein. The sample shows hundreds of thousands of distinct CDR3 sequences, about 10% of them seen only once. The CDR3 has 16 amino acids. CDR1 is MNHEY, CDR2 SMNVEV, per germline (reference sequence). Trimming removed 2 bases at V and 4 bases at J, with 18 bases between. This clonotype was seen repeatedly, ten times or more. Its target is unknown. The chain couples TRBV27 to TRBJ2-7; D is tentatively TRBD1 or TRBD2 (5 bases each). Sequencing was performed on PBMCs. This clonotype was obtained from a human donor in good health (CMV status not recorded). Some clones in this sample may be carry-over from other donors' samples. The CDR3 nucleotides read TGTGCCAGCAGTTTAGAGGGACGGATAATACCGTACGAGCAGTACTTC. Translating it yields CASSLEGRIIPYEQYF.